Below are 12 T cell receptor beta chains sequenced from a single sample in a study of CD8+CD57+ T cells in acquired aplastic anemia. Genomic DNA served as template for TCR beta VDJ and CDR3 profiling. Each CDR3 protein is one row after TCRdb ran MiXCR on the reads. Among about 190,000 distinct CDR3 sequences listed, approximately 49% were seen once. Sequencing input: sorted CD4+, CD8+, or CD8+CD57+ T cells (not recorded which) from PBMCs. These TCRs come from a human donor in good health, serving as a control.

This clonotype was seen ten or more times. The chain employs TRBV11-3 and TRBJ2-7; 9 positions agree with TRBD1. V was clipped by 4 bases and J by 3 bases; unmatched bases: 7. There are 15 residues in the CDR3. The germline gives CDR1 SGHNT, CDR2 YENEEA. CDR3 coding DNA: TGTGCCAGCAGCTGGGGGACAGGGAGAGGCTACGAGCAGTACTTC. It encodes CASSWGTGRGYEQYF.

The sample holds one count of this clonotype. The rearrangement uses TRBV15 and TRBJ2-7; D perhaps matches TRBD2 (6 bases). With 1 base removed from V and 5 bases from J, the gap between germline ends came to 12 bases. Looked up from germline, CDR1 is LNHNV and CDR2 is YYDKDF (reference sequence). The CDR3 is 14 residues long. Here the CDR3 reads CATSRAGRGNEQYF. Here the CDR3 DNA reads TGTGCCACCAGCAGAGCTGGGCGGGGTAACGAGCAGTACTTC.

The chain employs TRBV18 and TRBJ1-1, with 8 bases lining up with TRBD1. CDR1 and CDR2 (germline): KGHSH, LQKENI. CDR3 length equals 15 residues. The junction had 6 bases not matched to a gene; V was cut back by 3 bases and J by 3 bases. CDR3 sequence (DNA): TGTGCCAGCTCACCTCGGACAGGGTTGGACACTGAAGCTTTCTTT. This sequence encodes CASSPRTGLDTEAFF.

For this clonotype: Because it lacks the conserved phenylalanine or tryptophan at the end, this CDR3 is likely a read error. The chain joins TRBV20-1 to TRBJ1-1; TRBD1 aligns across 10 bases. The germline V gene encodes CDR1 DFQATT and CDR2 SNEGSKA (reference sequence). V lost 5 bases and J lost 1; bases outside the gene matches: 7. The CDR3 has 15 amino acids. CDR3 region: CSALTGGAQNTEAFL. DNA of the CDR3: TGCAGTGCTTTGACAGGGGGCGCCCAGAACACTGAAGCTTTCCTT.

This clonotype has at least ten counts. This chain links TRBV20-1 with TRBJ1-2, with TRBD1 matching 9 bases. After removal of 5 bases from V and 3 bases from J, the junction contained 4 bases not matched to a gene. Germline-derived CDR1 and CDR2 are DFQATT and SNEGSKA (reference sequence). This CDR3 comprises 13 residues. The CDR3 DNA reads as TGCAGTGCTTCCCGACAGGGGGACTATGGCTACACCTTC. Translated, it gives CSASRQGDYGYTF.

This clonotype was picked up many times. The rearrangement links TRBV7-9 to TRBJ2-7; D not certain. Germline CDR1 reads SEHNR; CDR2 reads FQNEAQ (reference sequence). The CDR3 has 13 amino acids. Trimming shortened V by 0 bases and J by 1 base, and 4 bases separated the two germline ends. The CDR3 is CASSLAGSYEQYF. The CDR3 DNA is TGTGCCAGCAGCTTAGCAGGGTCCTACGAGCAGTACTTC. The full variable domain, its missing parts supplied by reference TRBV7-9 and TRBJ2-7, is DTGVSQNPRHKITKRGQNVTFRCDPISEHNRLYWYRQTLGQGPEFLTYFQNEAQLEKSRLLSDRFSAERPKGSFSTLEIQRTEQGDSAMYLCASSLAGSYEQYFGPGTRLTVT.

The chain couples TRBV19 to TRBJ2-7, with D perhaps TRBD1 (7 bases). Deletions cut 3 bases from V and 5 bases from J, with 14 bases between. The CDR3 runs 14 residues. Germline V lookup: CDR1 LNHDA, CDR2 SQIVND (reference sequence). The DNA for the CDR3 is TGTGCCAGTAGTATGGCGGGACAGTCCCACGAGCAGTACTTC. It specifies CASSMAGQSHEQYF.

The chain links TRBV29-1 to TRBJ1-2; TRBD1 might be the D (6 bases). Germline V gene data show CDR1 as SQVTM and CDR2 as ANQGSEA. Trimming took 5 bases from V and 6 from J, leaving 13 bases between them. CDR3 length: 12 residues. The CDR3 here is CSVPQGGDGYTF. CDR3 coding DNA: TGCAGCGTTCCACAGGGAGGGGATGGCTACACCTTC.

This clonotype has a handful of counts. The genes are TRBV2 and TRBJ2-3; perhaps D is TRBD1 or TRBD2 (5 bases each). The CDR3 spans 13 residues. The V end lost 7 bases, the J end lost 11 bases, and 19 bases lay between the germline ends. CDR1 and CDR2 (germline): SNHLY, FYNNEI. The CDR3 spells CASKGTQYNEQYF. The CDR3, as DNA: TGTGCCAGCAAAGGGACCCAGTACAATGAGCAGTATTTT.

This chain uses TRBV7-2 with TRBJ2-7, with D perhaps TRBD2 (6 bases). This CDR3 has 17 amino acids. Trimming cost V 9 bases and J 5 bases, with 29 bases left between them. CDR1 and CDR2 from the germline V gene are SGHTA and FQGNSA. The CDR3, as DNA: TGTGCCAGTAGTATAAGGGCCGGGGGTTTGGCCCACCACGAGCAGTACTTC. This sequence encodes CASSIRAGGLAHHEQYF. The full variable domain, rest sourced from reference TRBV7-2 and TRBJ2-7, is GAGVSQSPSNKVTEKGKDVELRCDPISGHTALYWYRQSLGQGLEFLIYFQGNSAPDKSGLPSDRFSAERTGGSVSTLTIQRTQQEDSAVYLCASSIRAGGLAHHEQYFGPGTRLTVT.

This clonotype has at least ten counts. This chain joins TRBV12-3 or TRBV12-4 and TRBJ1-3, with D perhaps matching TRBD1 (5 bases). This CDR3 is built from 17 residues. Trimming shortened V by 4 bases and J by 0 bases, and 16 bases separated the two germline ends. CDR3 amino acids: CASSSRGRVGSGNTIYF. The CDR3 nucleotides read TGTGCCAGCAGTTCGAGGGGCAGGGTGGGCTCTGGAAACACCATATATTTT.

There are many counts of this clonotype. The rearrangement joins TRBV20-1 to TRBJ1-3; D call uncertain. Per germline, CDR1 DFQATT and CDR2 SNEGSKA (reference sequence). The CDR3 runs to 16 residues. Trimming pared 5 bases from V and 0 bases from J, leaving 17 bases between. The CDR3 DNA reads TGCAGTGCTCTTACGCTTGACATAGCCTCTGGAAACACCATATATTTT. Protein product: CSALTLDIASGNTIYF.